This T cell receptor (beta chain) comes out of a study of cytomegalovirus exposure and HLA in healthy donors. Findings of the study overall: In vitro work confirmed that a few CMV-associated chains recognize CMV antigens. Most TCR sequences were uncommon, yet certain public TCRs appeared in many donors. Cytomegalovirus-associated TCR beta chains were listed, numbering 150 to 200.

On this clone itself: The antigen is undetermined.

Libraries were prepared by immunoSEQ multiplex PCR; TCRdb keeps only in-frame clonotypes and omits some of them. The sample consists of fewer than 250,000 clones, approximately 87% of them appearing once. Germline CDR1 is SEHNR and CDR2 is FQNEAQ (reference sequence). The CDR3 sequence is 15 residues long. Trimming pared 1 base from V and 2 bases from J, leaving 12 bases between. The rearrangement uses TRBV7-9 and TRBJ2-7, with D maybe TRBD1 (6 bases). The receptor was derived from a man aged 18 to 29 in good health and CMV-seronegative. The source material was PBMCs. The CDR3 bases are TGTGCCAGCAGCTTAGGGGACACCGTAACCTACGAGCAGTACTTC. Translated: CASSLGDTVTYEQYF.